This T cell receptor (beta chain) was identified during a study of Ad26.COV2.S vaccination and SARS-CoV-2 variants. Overall study: Ad26.COV2.S given intramuscularly, once or twice 56 days apart. Study-level points and caveats: TCR breadth and depth estimates may have understated total T cell responses.

Comments on this clone: Its antigen is currently unknown.

TCRdb keeps only in-frame clones here, not all; method: immunoSEQ multiplex PCR. The sample lists some 290,000 clones; approximately 86% were seen once. Treatment given: roughly 20 received Ad26.COV2.S at low or high dose, single or two shots; about 5 received placebo; per-sample allocation not given. After the first vaccine or placebo injection, samples were drawn on day 63. The sequence came from a person aged 18-60 years who received the Ad26.COV2.S COVID-19 vaccine or a placebo. Source: peripheral blood, taken in a trial of Ad26.COV2.S vaccine versus placebo.

Here the CDR3 DNA reads TGTGCCAGCAGTCCTCGCCCGGGACAGACAAGTTTTAAAAACTATGGCTACACCTTC. Its translation: CASSPRPGQTSFKNYGYTF. The rearrangement uses TRBV27 and TRBJ1-2, with 7 bases that match TRBD1. This CDR3 contains 19 residues. Germline V gene sequence: CDR1 MNHEY, CDR2 SMNVEV (reference sequence). V gave up 5 bases and J gave up 2 bases; unmatched junction bases: 20.